These T cell receptor beta chains were read from a single sample in a study of shared clonotypes between healthy human individuals. TCRdb keeps only in-frame clones here, not all; method: immunoSEQ multiplex PCR. The sample contains around 980,000 clones, 75% to 85% of which appear only once. Specimen: memory CD4+ T cells from PBMCs. These receptors all come from a man aged 18 to 30 in good health. Some clones in this sample may be carry-over from other donors' samples. The CDR3 runs from the conserved cysteine through the conserved F or W. A D gene is named only where the DNA matches it firmly. Some rows mark clone size as missing; the rest say once, few, many or name a class of expanded clone.

D	V	J	size	CDR3	DNA
TRBD2	TRBV7-6	TRBJ2-3	-	CASSPQTSGLGTQYF	TGTGCCAGCAGCCCACAGACTAGCGGGCTCGGTACGCAGTATTTT
-	TRBV11-2	TRBJ2-1	-	CASSRRFSGNEQFF	TGTGCCAGCAGCCGCAGGTTCTCCGGCAATGAGCAGTTCTTC
-	TRBV2	TRBJ1-5	many	CASSEAFGGQPQHF	TGTGCCAGCAGTGAAGCTTTTGGTGGTCAGCCCCAGCATTTT
TRBD2	TRBV30	TRBJ2-3	-	CAWSGRAGASPYTQYF	TGTGCCTGGAGTGGTAGGGCGGGAGCCTCGCCGTATACGCAGTATTTT
-	TRBV27	TRBJ1-1	-	CASSLSPPGAEAFF	TGTGCCAGCTCTTTATCTCCCCCCGGGGCCGAAGCTTTCTTT
-	TRBV4-2	TRBJ2-2	few	CASSQRGRTGELFF	TGTGCCAGCAGCCAGAGGGGGAGAACCGGGGAGCTGTTTTTT
-	TRBV14	TRBJ2-1	-	CASSQDEGTIWDEQFF	TGTGCCAGCAGCCAAGACGAGGGGACGATATGGGATGAGCAGTTCTTC
TRBD1	TRBV28	TRBJ1-4	once	CASRPGTGSQKLFF	TGTGCCAGCAGACCCGGGACAGGGTCTCAAAAACTGTTTTTT
-	TRBV5-6	TRBJ2-3	-	CASSLFGGNTQYF	TGTGCCAGCAGCTTATTTGGGGGGAATACGCAGTATTTT
TRBD1	TRBV5-4	TRBJ1-2	-	CASSRTGRDGYTF	TGTGCCAGCAGTCGGACAGGCAGAGATGGCTACACCTTC
TRBD1	TRBV6-5	TRBJ1-2	-	CASSHDGTGRGYTF	TGTGCCAGCAGTCACGACGGGACAGGGCGGGGCTACACCTTC
TRBD1	TRBV11-3	TRBJ1-2	-	CASSSTGEENYGYTF	TGTGCCAGCAGCTCCACAGGGGAAGAGAACTATGGCTACACCTTC
-	TRBV28	TRBJ2-7	-	CASSPNPGGQGAGEQYF	TGTGCCAGCAGTCCAAACCCCGGGGGGCAGGGGGCTGGCGAGCAGTACTTC
-	TRBV11-2	TRBJ2-7	-	CASSLDHRTEQYF	TGTGCCAGCAGCTTAGATCACAGGACCGAGCAGTACTTC
-	TRBV6-5	TRBJ1-4	-	CASSSQAFNEKLFF	TGTGCCAGCAGTTCCCAGGCATTTAATGAAAAACTGTTTTTT
TRBD2	TRBV10-3	TRBJ2-5	-	CAISGGLAETQYF	TGTGCCATCAGTGGAGGACTAGCCGAGACCCAGTACTTC
TRBD1	TRBV9	TRBJ1-4	few	CASSPGDRDHEKLFF	TGTGCCAGCAGCCCCGGGGACAGGGACCATGAAAAACTGTTTTTT
TRBD1	TRBV6-1	TRBJ1-4	few	CASSERVPGQVVLEKLFF	TGTGCCAGCAGTGAACGAGTCCCGGGACAGGTAGTGTTAGAAAAACTGTTTTTT
TRBD1	TRBV2	TRBJ1-1	-	CASSDRGRGAFF	TGTGCCAGCAGCGACAGGGGGCGCGGCGCTTTCTTT
TRBD2	TRBV5-4	TRBJ2-3	-	CASSFGLLAGGPFDTQYF	TGTGCCAGCAGCTTTGGTCTGCTAGCGGGAGGGCCTTTTGATACGCAGTATTTT
-	TRBV14	TRBJ1-1	-	CASSSYREAFF	TGTGCCAGCAGCAGTTACCGTGAAGCTTTCTTT
-	TRBV30	TRBJ1-2	-	CACATNTGRFYGYTF	TGTGCCTGTGCCACCAATACCGGACGCTTCTATGGCTACACCTTC
TRBD2	TRBV4-3	TRBJ2-1	-	CASSYSTSGNNDEQFF	TGCGCCAGCAGCTATAGCACTAGCGGGAATAACGATGAGCAGTTCTTC
TRBD1	TRBV19	TRBJ2-2	-	CASSRSRGQGIIGELFF	TGTGCCAGTAGTAGGTCGAGGGGACAGGGTATCATTGGGGAGCTGTTTTTT
-	TRBV6-1	TRBJ1-5	-	CASSRSADQPQHF	TGTGCCAGCAGCCGATCCGCAGATCAGCCCCAGCATTTT
-	TRBV5-1	TRBJ2-3	once	CASSLNGAQTFDTQYF	TGCGCCAGCAGCTTGAACGGGGCACAAACCTTTGATACGCAGTATTTT
-	TRBV6-5	TRBJ2-2	-	CASSYSTASWSGELFF	TGTGCCAGCAGTTACTCGACGGCTAGCTGGTCCGGGGAGCTGTTTTTT